Listed below are T cell receptor beta chains from one sample, sequenced in a study of shared clonotypes between healthy human individuals. Only in-frame clones appear in the TCRdb table, and some are missing; sequencing was by immunoSEQ multiplex PCR. The profile shows some 2,500,000 clones, approximately 93% of them singletons. The sample comprised naive CD4+ T cells from PBMCs. The origin of the receptors is a man aged 18 to 35 in good health. Some clones in this sample may be carry-over from other donors' samples. The CDR3 runs from the conserved cysteine through the conserved F or W. The D gene is left open where the match is weak. Rows may omit the clone size; those that give it use once, few, many or a size class.

TRBV28,once,TRBD2,TRBJ2-7,TGTGCCAGCAGTGGTGCCGGGACTAGCGGGAGTCGGGAGCAGTACTTC,CASSGAGTSGSREQYF
TRBV5-4,once,TRBD2,TRBJ2-7,TGTGCCAGCAGCTGGGGGGGACTAGCGGGAGCCTACGAGCAGTACTTC,CASSWGGLAGAYEQYF
TRBV29-1,NA,NA,TRBJ2-1,TGCAGCGTTGGACCTCAAGTGTCCTACAATGAGCAGTTCTTC,CSVGPQVSYNEQFF
TRBV7-9,NA,TRBD2,TRBJ2-2,TGTGCCAGCAGCTTAGCTTCAGGGACTAGCGGGAAGATCGGGGAGCTGTTTTTT,CASSLASGTSGKIGELFF
TRBV18,NA,NA,TRBJ2-2,TGTGCCAGCTCACCACAACAGTTGAGCGGGGAGCTGTTTTTT,CASSPQQLSGELFF
TRBV28,once,NA,TRBJ2-3,TGTGCCAGCAGTCCCTGGGACTTCACAGATACGCAGTATTTT,CASSPWDFTDTQYF
TRBV27,NA,NA,TRBJ2-3,TGTGCCAGCAGTTTATCGAAGGGAGATACGCAGTATTTT,CASSLSKGDTQYF
TRBV27,NA,NA,TRBJ1-5,TGTGCCAGCAGTTCCTGGGACGTTCAGATCCAGCATTTT,CASSSWDVQIQHF
TRBV4-3,NA,TRBD1,TRBJ1-3,TGCGCCAGCAGCCAACACTCCGGGACAGGGACCGCGGGTGGAAACACCATATATTTT,CASSQHSGTGTAGGNTIYF
TRBV5-1,NA,NA,TRBJ1-1,TGCGCCAGCAGCTTGGTGTCGGGGCGGCACACTGAAGCTTTCTTT,CASSLVSGRHTEAFF
TRBV30,NA,NA,TRBJ2-1,TGTGCCTGGAGGATAGCGCCGTACAATGAGCAGTTCTTC,CAWRIAPYNEQFF
TRBV4-1,NA,TRBD1,TRBJ1-6,TGCGCCAGCAGCCAGGAGGGACAGGCTAATTCACCCCTCCACTTT,CASSQEGQANSPLHF
TRBV2,NA,NA,TRBJ2-6,TGTGCCAGCAGTGCGGGGGCCAACGTCCTGACTTTC,CASSAGANVLTF
TRBV7-2,NA,TRBD1,TRBJ1-4,TGTGCCAGCAGCTCCGGACAGGGGGCGCGCAGTAATGAAAAACTGTTTTTT,CASSSGQGARSNEKLFF
TRBV5-1,NA,TRBD1,TRBJ2-5,TGCGCCAGCAGCTTCCAGGGGGCAGGTCGAGAGACCCAGTACTTC,CASSFQGAGRETQYF